One and the same sample provided the 10 T cell receptor beta chains below, sequenced in a study of T cell changes during pregnancy in multiple sclerosis. Produced via immunoSEQ multiplex PCR; TCRdb's table is partial and in-frame only. The repertoire consists of some 70,000 clones, with 80% to 95% occurring once and the leading ten covering 2.5% to 3.5%. This material consisted of CD8+ T cells from peripheral blood mononuclear cells, taken in the third trimester of pregnancy. Receptors originate from a female donor in good health, enrolled as a control in a pregnancy study.

The rearrangement joins TRBV30 to TRBJ1-1; D uncertain. The length of the CDR3 is 12 residues. Between the trimmed V and J ends, which lost 1 base and 0 bases, there was a span of 3 bases. Germline V gene lookup returns CDR1 GTSNPN and CDR2 SVGIG (reference sequence). CDR3 in DNA: TGTGCCTGGAGTGACTTGAACACTGAAGCTTTCTTT. Protein: CAWSDLNTEAFF.

This sequence joins TRBV19 and TRBJ2-7, with D possibly matching TRBD1 (6 bases). Trimming took off 7 bases at V and 1 base at J, with 8 bases between the two ends. CDR3 length: 12 amino acids. In germline, CDR1 is LNHDA, CDR2 SQIVND (reference sequence). The DNA for the CDR3 is TGTGCCAGTATGGGGACATCCTACGAGCAGTACTTC. Amino acid sequence: CASMGTSYEQYF.

The chain has TRBV9 and TRBJ2-5; 10 nucleotides match TRBD2. Per the germline V gene, CDR1 is SGDLS and CDR2 is YYNGEE. The CDR3 runs to 14 residues. The trim removed 4 bases at V and 5 bases at J, leaving 5 bases unmatched. The CDR3 loop reads CASSSSGGRETQYF. For the CDR3, the DNA is TGTGCCAGCAGCAGTAGCGGGGGGCGGGAGACCCAGTACTTC.

The rearrangement links TRBV9 to TRBJ2-2, with D tentatively TRBD1 (6 bases). CDR1 and CDR2 from the germline V gene are SGDLS and YYNGEE. The V end was cut by 1 base, the J end by 2 bases, with 9 bases between. There are 15 residues in the CDR3. The CDR3 DNA reads TGTGCCAGCAGCGTAAACAGGGCTAACACCGGGGAGCTGTTTTTT. The encoded protein is CASSVNRANTGELFF.

The chain recombines TRBV27 with TRBJ1-4; 7 bases match TRBD1. CDR1 and CDR2 from the germline V gene are MNHEY and SMNVEV (reference sequence). V lost 6 bases, J lost 0 bases, and 4 bases stayed unmatched. The CDR3 sequence is 15 residues long. CDR3 DNA sequence: TGTGCCAGCAGGGCAGGGGGAGCAACTAATGAAAAACTGTTTTTT. Translation gives CASRAGGATNEKLFF.

V usage is TRBV4-2 and J usage is TRBJ1-5; 7 bases agree with TRBD1. Germline V gene data show CDR1 as LGHNA and CDR2 as YNFKEQ. The CDR3 runs to 14 residues. The V gene end was trimmed by 3 bases and the J gene end by 5 bases; junction bases not matched to a gene: 4. CDR3 nucleotide sequence: TGTGCCAGCAGCCACACAGGGGAGCATCAGCCCCAGCATTTT. Encoded protein: CASSHTGEHQPQHF.

The J gene is TRBJ2-1, the V gene TRBV19; 9 nucleotides match TRBD2. Germline CDR1 and CDR2: LNHDA and SQIVND (reference sequence). V dropped 6 bases and J dropped 3; count of bases not matched to a gene: 6. The CDR3 runs 15 residues. The CDR3 bases are TGTGCCAGTAGGCTAGCGGGGTCTAGCTACAATGAGCAGTTCTTC. Its translation: CASRLAGSSYNEQFF.

The chain joins TRBV29-1 to TRBJ1-4; 7 bases agree with TRBD1. Germline CDR1 is SQVTM and CDR2 is ANQGSEA. The CDR3 totals 11 residues. With 5 bases clipped from V and 8 bases from J, the junction kept 2 bases outside the gene matches. The CDR3 nucleotides are TGCAGCGTTCACAGGGGAGAAAAACTGTTTTTT. It encodes CSVHRGEKLFF.

J is TRBJ1-5 and V is TRBV4-3; no clear D. The CDR3 sequence is 15 residues long. Trimming shortened V by 0 bases and J by 6 bases, and 12 bases separated the two germline ends. Germline CDR1 LGHNA, CDR2 YSLEER. The CDR3 region has the DNA TGCGCCAGCAGCCAAGATACCGGGGAGAGTCAGCCCCAGCATTTT. Translation: CASSQDTGESQPQHF.

The V call is TRBV27, the J call TRBJ1-1, with D possibly matching TRBD1 (6 bases). CDR1 and CDR2 (germline): MNHEY, SMNVEV (reference sequence). Trimming pared 7 bases from V and 4 bases from J, leaving 13 bases between. The CDR3 runs 13 residues. CDR3 DNA: TGTGCCAGCAACGTTCAGGGGAGCACTGAAGCTTTCTTT. This codes for CASNVQGSTEAFF.